Following are 30 T cell receptor beta chains from one sample sequenced in a study of cytomegalovirus exposure and HLA in healthy donors. TCRdb's copy holds only in-frame clones and misses some; the assay was immunoSEQ multiplex PCR. The data show 100,000 to 150,000 clones, 85% to 90% seen once. The sequenced sample consisted of PBMCs. These receptors all come from a man aged 25-40 years in good health and CMV-seronegative.

The rearrangement joins TRBV5-4 to TRBJ2-2, with 11 bases aligning to TRBD2. With V trimmed by 1 base and J by 4 bases, 0 bases remained unmatched. The germline V gene encodes CDR1 SGHNT and CDR2 YYREEE (reference sequence). The CDR3 is 15 residues long. The CDR3 DNA sequence: TGTGCCAGCAGCTTGCTAGCGGGGGGCACCGGGGAGCTGTTTTTT. Translated, it gives CASSLLAGGTGELFF.

V gene TRBV7-9 combines with J gene TRBJ1-1; tentatively, D is TRBD1 (5 bases). Looked up from germline, CDR1 is SEHNR and CDR2 is FQNEAQ (reference sequence). Trimming pared 1 base from V and 0 bases from J, leaving 12 bases between. The CDR3 totals 16 residues. The CDR3 reads CASSLGQTEMNTEAFF. CDR3 coding DNA: TGTGCCAGCAGCTTAGGACAGACAGAGATGAACACTGAAGCTTTCTTT.

The chain links TRBV5-6 to TRBJ2-1, with 11 bases that match TRBD2. CDR1 is SGHDT and CDR2 is YYEEEE in the germline V gene. This CDR3 region has 15 residues. V gave up 0 bases and J gave up 5 bases; unmatched junction bases: 1. The CDR3 region is CASSLEGLADNEQFF. The CDR3 DNA reads as TGTGCCAGCAGCTTGGAGGGACTAGCGGACAATGAGCAGTTCTTC.

The rearrangement links TRBV2 to TRBJ2-7, with a possible D match to TRBD1 (6 bases). Germline V lookup: CDR1 SNHLY, CDR2 FYNNEI. There are 14 residues in the CDR3. Between the trimmed V and J ends, which lost 7 bases and 5 bases, there was a span of 18 bases. CDR3 sequence (DNA): TGTGCCAGCAATACCGGGACAATATCCCACGAGCAGTACTTC. Its protein is CASNTGTISHEQYF.

The V gene is TRBV30, the J gene TRBJ1-1, with D maybe TRBD1 (6 bases). The CDR3 contains 13 residues. Germline V lookup: CDR1 GTSNPN, CDR2 SVGIG (reference sequence). V lost 5 bases, J lost 1 base, and 11 bases lay in between. As DNA, the CDR3 is TGTGCCTGGGGCGGGGGGCAGAACACTGAAGCTTTCTTT. This translates into CAWGGGQNTEAFF.

This chain uses TRBV2 with TRBJ2-3; TRBD1 matches 11 bases. Germline loops: CDR1 SNHLY, CDR2 FYNNEI. The CDR3 sequence is 14 residues long. V was pared by 6 bases and J by 5 bases, with 4 bases of the junction left unmatched. This CDR3 is CASRAGQGVDTQYF. As DNA, the CDR3 is TGTGCCAGCAGGGCGGGACAGGGGGTAGATACGCAGTATTTT.

This clone appeared a few times. The V gene is TRBV15, the J gene TRBJ2-7; D gene unclear. The CDR3 sequence is 14 residues long. Trimming removed 1 base from V and 0 bases from J, with 7 bases in between. In germline, CDR1 is LNHNV, CDR2 YYDKDF (reference sequence). Written as DNA, the CDR3 is TGTGCCACCAGCAGAGGAGGATCCTCCTACGAGCAGTACTTC. Residues: CATSRGGSSYEQYF.

DNA of the CDR3: TGTGCCAGTAGTATTGGGCTAGCGGGAGGGGTTGAGCAGTTCTTC. It is translated as CASSIGLAGGVEQFF. V and J are TRBV19 and TRBJ2-1; 12 bases align to TRBD2. V gave up 3 bases and J gave up 9 bases; unmatched junction bases: 6. The CDR3 is 15 amino acids. Germline CDR1 and CDR2: LNHDA and SQIVND (reference sequence).

This chain joins TRBV7-6 and TRBJ2-7, with TRBD1 matching 7 bases. Trimming at V came to 1 base and at J to 6 bases, leaving 9 bases not matched to a gene. Germline V lookup: CDR1 SGHVS, CDR2 FNYEAQ. The CDR3 runs to 15 residues. This CDR3 reads CASSLGQGVIGEQYF. The CDR3 region has the DNA TGTGCCAGCAGCTTAGGGCAGGGGGTGATCGGCGAGCAGTACTTC.

The chain has TRBV7-9 and TRBJ1-2, with D possibly matching TRBD1 (6 bases). Germline V gene lookup returns CDR1 SEHNR and CDR2 FQNEAQ (reference sequence). Deletions cut 5 bases from V and 4 bases from J, with 17 bases between. The CDR3 is 15 residues long. The CDR3: CASSTPTGQFYGYTF. CDR3 DNA sequence: TGTGCCAGCAGCACGCCCACGGGACAATTCTATGGCTACACCTTC.

This chain uses TRBV6-5 with TRBJ1-5, with 8 bases that match TRBD1. From germline, CDR1 is MNHEY and CDR2 SVGAGI. The J segment lost 4 bases and the V segment lost 10 bases, leaving 6 bases of the junction unmatched. CDR3 length: 13 amino acids. CDR3 nucleotide sequence: TGTGCCACCCAGGGGGCGAGTAATCAGCCCCAGCATTTT. Encoded protein: CATQGASNQPQHF.

The genes are TRBV19 and TRBJ1-1; possibly TRBD1 for D (5 bases). CDR3 length: 12 amino acids. Germline V gene sequence: CDR1 LNHDA, CDR2 SQIVND (reference sequence). The V end lost 3 bases, the J end lost 4 bases, and 6 bases lay between the germline ends. CDR3 residues: CASSIRATEAFF. The CDR3 DNA reads as TGTGCCAGTAGTATCAGGGCCACTGAAGCTTTCTTT.

The chain uses TRBV6-1 and TRBJ2-2; D may be TRBD1 (6 bases). The CDR3 is made up of 15 amino acids. The germline V gene encodes CDR1 MNHNS and CDR2 SASEGT. Trimming took off 5 bases at V and 4 bases at J, with 14 bases between the two ends. CDR3 amino acids: CASSPARGRTGELFF. In DNA form, the CDR3 reads TGTGCCAGCAGTCCGGCCAGGGGTCGCACCGGGGAGCTGTTTTTT.

The chain uses TRBV9 and TRBJ2-7; D remains unclear. This CDR3 has 15 amino acids. CDR1 SGDLS and CDR2 YYNGEE come from the germline V gene. Trimming removed 4 bases from V and 0 bases from J, with 14 bases in between. The CDR3: CASSPQPFSSYEQYF. CDR3 nucleotide sequence: TGTGCCAGCAGCCCTCAACCCTTCAGCTCCTACGAGCAGTACTTC.

J is TRBJ1-5 and V is TRBV6-1, with D hard to call. The CDR3 covers 13 residues. V dropped 7 bases and J dropped 0 bases, with 7 bases sitting between them. Germline V gene sequence: CDR1 MNHNS, CDR2 SASEGT. CDR3 sequence reads: CASTGNSNQPQHF. The CDR3 region has the DNA TGTGCCAGCACCGGGAATAGCAATCAGCCCCAGCATTTT.

V and J are TRBV30 and TRBJ2-2, with a weak D call TRBD1 (5 bases). The CDR3 length is 16 residues. The V gene's germline CDR1 is GTSNPN and CDR2 SVGIG (reference sequence). Trimming took off 2 bases at V and 2 bases at J, with 15 bases between the two ends. The CDR3 sequence is CAWSQPGRPNTGELFF. The DNA for the CDR3 is TGTGCCTGGAGTCAACCAGGGCGCCCCAACACCGGGGAGCTGTTTTTT.

This chain uses TRBV7-2 with TRBJ2-7; 12 bases match TRBD2. V dropped 5 bases and J dropped 2; count of bases not matched to a gene: 4. Germline V gene sequence: CDR1 SGHTA, CDR2 FQGNSA. This CDR3 is built from 15 residues. The CDR3 spells CASSRTSGTAYEQYF. CDR3 coding DNA: TGTGCCAGCAGCAGGACTAGCGGGACTGCCTACGAGCAGTACTTC.

V and J are TRBV7-6 and TRBJ1-1; 7 bases are a match to TRBD1. CDR3 length: 15 residues. Losses at the gene ends were 5 bases for V and 0 bases for J; bases not matched to a gene: 6. Germline CDR1 reads SGHVS; CDR2 reads FNYEAQ. For the CDR3, the DNA is TGTGCCAGCAGCGAGACAGGGAACATGAACACTGAAGCTTTCTTT. Amino acid sequence: CASSETGNMNTEAFF. The full variable domain, its missing parts supplied by reference TRBV7-6 and TRBJ1-1, is GAGVSQSPRYKVTKRGQDVALRCDPISGHVSLYWYRQALGQGPEFLTYFNYEAQQDKSGLPNDRFSAERPEGSISTLTIQRTEQRDSAMYRCASSETGNMNTEAFFGQGTRLTVV.

The chain combines TRBV29-1 with TRBJ2-1; 12 bases agree with TRBD2. V shed 6 bases and J 7 bases; nucleotides not matched to a gene: 7. The germline V gene has CDR1 SQVTM and CDR2 ANQGSEA. The CDR3 totals 14 residues. Here the CDR3 reads CSVGRLAGVNEQFF. The CDR3 nucleotides are TGCAGCGTGGGGAGACTAGCGGGGGTGAATGAGCAGTTCTTC.

As to this clone: At one end, the junction sequence differs from germline, possibly due to a read error. The rearrangement links TRBV9 to TRBJ2-2, with D possibly matching TRBD2 (6 bases). The CDR3 runs to 15 residues. Germline V gene lookup returns CDR1 SGDLS and CDR2 YYNGEE. This CDR3 reads CASSLGLANTGELFF. Here the CDR3 DNA reads TGTGCCAGCAGCTTAGGGCTAGCGAATACCGGGGAGCTGTTTTTT. Using reference TRBV9 and TRBJ2-2 for the parts outside the CDR3, the full variable domain is DSGVTQTPKHLITATGQRVTLRCSPRSGDLSVYWYQQSLDQGLQFLIQYYNGEERAKGNILERFSAQQFPDLHSELNLSSLELGDSALYFCASSLGLANTGELFFGEGSRLTVL.

The chain combines TRBV6-5 with TRBJ1-2; 8 bases fit TRBD1. The CDR3 is made up of 13 amino acids. Trimming cost V 5 bases and J 7 bases; bases outside gene matches: 6. CDR1 MNHEY and CDR2 SVGAGI come from the germline V gene. CDR3 residues: CASSPQGASGYTF. The CDR3, as DNA: TGTGCCAGCAGTCCCCAGGGGGCGAGTGGCTACACCTTC.

This sequence joins TRBV9 and TRBJ1-2; D is possibly TRBD1 (5 bases). The CDR3 extends over 13 amino acids. Between the trimmed V and J ends, which lost 4 bases and 8 bases, there was a span of 15 bases. Germline values: CDR1 SGDLS, CDR2 YYNGEE. CDR3 coding DNA: TGTGCCAGCAGCCCAGACCAGGGATCGGGCTACACCTTC. It encodes CASSPDQGSGYTF.

This chain uses TRBV6-6 with TRBJ2-7, with TRBD2 matching over 7 bases. Trimming took 10 bases from V and 2 from J; bases not matched to a gene: 17. The CDR3 is made up of 16 amino acids. The germline CDR1 and CDR2 sequences are MNHNY and SVGAGI (reference sequence). The CDR3 DNA is TGTGCCACTACGCAACGGGACGGGAGGTTAACCTACGAGCAGTACTTC. Amino acids: CATTQRDGRLTYEQYF.

This chain uses TRBV30 with TRBJ2-1; 10 bases are a match to TRBD2. The CDR3 runs to 15 residues. V shed 0 bases, J shed 9 bases, and the junction held 8 bases outside the gene matches. Germline CDR1 GTSNPN, CDR2 SVGIG (reference sequence). CDR3 bases: TGTGCCTGGAGTGTACTTCTAGCGGGAGTAGGTGAGCAGTTCTTC. It codes for CAWSVLLAGVGEQFF.

V is TRBV5-4 and J is TRBJ2-5; a possible D gene is TRBD1 (6 bases). CDR3 length equals 14 residues. With 5 bases removed from V and 3 bases from J, the gap between germline ends came to 14 bases. The germline V gene has CDR1 SGHNT and CDR2 YYREEE (reference sequence). Here the CDR3 reads CASRQYRDKETQYF. CDR3 DNA sequence: TGTGCCAGCAGGCAATACAGGGACAAAGAGACCCAGTACTTC.

For the CDR3, the DNA is TGTGCCAGCAGTTTGGACAGGGGGGTCACTAATGAAAAACTGTTTTTT. This codes for CASSLDRGVTNEKLFF. V and J are TRBV6-6 and TRBJ1-4, with TRBD1 matching 10 bases. The CDR3 is 16 residues long. Germline CDR1 MNHNY, CDR2 SVGAGI (reference sequence). With V trimmed by 4 bases and J by 2 bases, 4 bases remained unmatched.

This chain connects TRBV28 to TRBJ2-1; TRBD1 might be the D (6 bases). The germline V gene has CDR1 MDHEN and CDR2 SYDVKM. V was cut by 4 bases and J by 6 bases, with 13 bases left in between. The CDR3 has 14 amino acids. CDR3 nucleotide sequence: TGTGCCAGCAGTTCAGATTTAGGGGGCAATGAGCAGTTCTTC. This codes for CASSSDLGGNEQFF.

V and J are TRBV30 and TRBJ1-4, with D possibly being TRBD1 (5 bases). CDR3 size: 13 residues. Trimming pared 1 base from V and 7 bases from J, leaving 10 bases between. CDR1 is GTSNPN, CDR2 SVGIG, per germline (reference sequence). The CDR3 is CAWSAGSPEKLFF. The CDR3 bases are TGTGCCTGGAGTGCAGGGTCACCTGAAAAACTGTTTTTT.

The chain couples TRBV4-3 to TRBJ2-1; the D gene is possibly TRBD2 (6 bases). V dropped 0 bases and J dropped 2 bases, with 11 bases sitting between them. There are 16 residues in the CDR3. Germline assignment: CDR1 LGHNA and CDR2 YSLEER. As DNA, the CDR3 is TGCGCCAGCAGCCAAGATGGTGCGGGAACCTACAATGAGCAGTTCTTC. As protein: CASSQDGAGTYNEQFF.

The rearrangement joins TRBV9 to TRBJ2-7; 7 bases match TRBD2. The V gene's germline CDR1 is SGDLS and CDR2 YYNGEE. CDR3 length: 15 amino acids. V shed 4 bases and J 6 bases; nucleotides not matched to a gene: 13. This CDR3 reads CASSIGLGVLSEQYF. DNA of the CDR3: TGTGCCAGCAGCATAGGACTAGGGGTTCTCTCCGAGCAGTACTTC.